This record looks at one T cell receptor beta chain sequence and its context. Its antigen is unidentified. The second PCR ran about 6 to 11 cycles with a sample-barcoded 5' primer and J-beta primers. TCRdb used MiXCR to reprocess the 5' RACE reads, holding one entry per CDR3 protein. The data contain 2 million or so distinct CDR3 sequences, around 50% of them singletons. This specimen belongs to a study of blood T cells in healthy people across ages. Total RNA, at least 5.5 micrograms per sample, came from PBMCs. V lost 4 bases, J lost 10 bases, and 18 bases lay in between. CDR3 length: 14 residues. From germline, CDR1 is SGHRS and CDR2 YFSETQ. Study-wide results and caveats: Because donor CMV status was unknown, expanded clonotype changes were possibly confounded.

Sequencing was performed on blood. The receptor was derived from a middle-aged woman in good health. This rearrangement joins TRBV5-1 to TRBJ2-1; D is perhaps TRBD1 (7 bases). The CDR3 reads CASSAGQINYEQFF. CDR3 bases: TGCGCCAGCAGCGCGGGACAGATTAACTACGAGCAGTTCTTC.